Below are 8 T cell receptor beta chains sequenced from a single sample in a study of beta chain features in type 1 diabetes. Notes on the study in general: Patients with Type 1 diabetes showed moderately but significantly shorter TCRB CDR3s in all four CD4+ subsets.

What these receptors recognize is not known. The whole isolated RNA underwent reverse transcription, so sequencing captured expressed TCRB transcripts. Data came from immunoSEQ multiplex PCR; TCRdb stores just in-frame clones and leaves some out. The sample lists roughly 340,000 clones, about 14% seen once, with nearly 0.015% in the top ten. The sample consisted of naive CD4+ T cells from blood. The receptors stem from a woman aged 18 to 35 with type 1 diabetes.

V and J are TRBV27 and TRBJ2-6, with 13 bases identical to TRBD2. The CDR3 totals 21 residues. Germline V gene lookup returns CDR1 MNHEY and CDR2 SMNVEV (reference sequence). J gave up 0 bases and V 5 bases, and 13 bases lay outside the gene matches. The CDR3 coding sequence is TGTGCCAGCAGTCAGGGACTAGCGGGATCCAACCACCCCTCTGGGGCCAACGTCCTGACTTTC. Protein: CASSQGLAGSNHPSGANVLTF.

This clone was picked up a small number of times. The CDR3 loop is CASRPRAELGGYTF. The CDR3 DNA sequence: TGTGCCAGTAGACCCCGTGCGGAACTTGGTGGCTACACCTTC. The chain recombines TRBV19 with TRBJ1-2, with D uncertain. V lost 6 bases and J 7 bases, leaving 18 bases between the germline ends. The CDR3 length is 14 residues. Per the germline V gene, CDR1 is LNHDA and CDR2 is SQIVND (reference sequence).

The chain recombines TRBV30 with TRBJ1-1; tentative D call: TRBD1 (5 bases). From germline, CDR1 is GTSNPN and CDR2 SVGIG (reference sequence). The V end was cut by 1 base, the J end by 4 bases, with 13 bases between. This CDR3 is built from 14 residues. The CDR3 DNA reads TGTGCCTGGAGTGGGGGGGGGAAGGTCACTGAAGCTTTCTTT. It is translated as CAWSGGGKVTEAFF. Supplemented by reference TRBV30 and TRBJ1-1, the full variable domain reads SQTIHQWPATLVQPVGSPLSLECTVEGTSNPNLYWYRQAAGRGLQLLFYSVGIGQISSEVPQNLSASRPQDRQFILSSKKLLLSDSGFYLCAWSGGGKVTEAFFGQGTRLTVV.

Here the CDR3 reads CASSRTTSGVSYNEQFF. The CDR3 region has the DNA TGTGCCAGCAGCCGCACCACCTCGGGAGTCTCCTACAATGAGCAGTTCTTC. The gene calls are TRBV11-2 and TRBJ2-1; the D gene is possibly TRBD2 (6 bases). The V end lost 5 bases, the J end lost 0 bases, and 17 bases lay between the germline ends. The CDR3 totals 17 residues. CDR1 and CDR2 from the germline V gene are SGHAT and FQNNGV.

The V gene is TRBV4-3, the J gene TRBJ1-2; D might be TRBD1 (5 bases). This CDR3 is built from 15 residues. V shed 4 bases and J shed 4 bases, with 16 bases lying between them. The germline gives CDR1 LGHNA, CDR2 YSLEER. Here the CDR3 reads CASSPDRQGGYGYTF. The CDR3 DNA follows: TGCGCCAGCAGCCCCGACCGCCAGGGTGGCTATGGCTACACCTTC.

This clone appeared a few times. The chain uses TRBV5-1 and TRBJ2-3, with 10 bases lining up with TRBD2. CDR3 length equals 16 residues. Looked up from germline, CDR1 is SGHRS and CDR2 is YFSETQ. Trimming removed 7 bases from V and 3 bases from J; junction bases left unmatched: 11. CDR3 residues: CASGATASGRTDTQYF. In DNA form, the CDR3 reads TGCGCCAGCGGCGCTACGGCTAGCGGGAGAACAGATACGCAGTATTTT.

The V and J genes are TRBV18 and TRBJ1-5, with D hard to call. Trimming shortened V by 2 bases and J by 4 bases, and 12 bases separated the two germline ends. The CDR3 runs 15 residues. The germline V gene has CDR1 KGHSH and CDR2 LQKENI. The chain's CDR3 is CASSPGPPQNQPQHF. CDR3 DNA sequence: TGTGCCAGCTCACCAGGGCCGCCACAGAATCAGCCCCAGCATTTT.

The V gene is TRBV9, the J gene TRBJ2-3; 8 positions match TRBD2. This CDR3 region has 14 residues. V shed 0 bases and J 4 bases; nucleotides not matched to a gene: 1. CDR1 is SGDLS, CDR2 YYNGEE, per germline. The CDR3 loop is CASSVAGGPDTQYF. CDR3 DNA sequence: TGTGCCAGCAGCGTAGCGGGAGGGCCAGATACGCAGTATTTT.